This TCR beta chain appears in the sequencing data of a study of human T cells and chemical hapten exposure. Study background: Small discrepancies in pooled library volume mainly accounted for the varying TCR yields per sample.

A remark on this clonotype: Antigen unknown.

TCRdb re-analysed the RACE reads in MiXCR, keeping a single row per CDR3 protein. The data hold 45,000 to 70,000 distinct CDR3 sequences, with about 9% observed a single time. The CDR3 has 11 residues. CDR1 and CDR2 (germline): SQVTM, ANQGSEA. V was pared by 4 bases and J by 7 bases, with 10 bases between. As for time point: patch test 1, 2 weeks after DPC sensitization. Treatment given: therapeutic diphenylcyclopropenone sensitization with weekly scalp DPC. Alopecia patients, 18 to 70 years old and DPC-suitable, served as donors. Unfractionated whole blood was the source from which total RNA was extracted. Study results and limitations: Positive correlation was observed between PT1 expanded TCR counts and patch test score.

The rearrangement uses TRBV29-1 and TRBJ1-2; unclear D gene. The starting material was whole blood, obtained in connection with sensitization to the hapten diphenylcyclopropenone (DPC). The receptor was derived from a woman in her thirties or forties with alopecia areata. Some clones in this sample may be carry-over from other donors' samples. The CDR3 bases are TGCAGCGTTGTCACCCCCTTTGGCTACACCTTC. Protein product: CSVVTPFGYTF.